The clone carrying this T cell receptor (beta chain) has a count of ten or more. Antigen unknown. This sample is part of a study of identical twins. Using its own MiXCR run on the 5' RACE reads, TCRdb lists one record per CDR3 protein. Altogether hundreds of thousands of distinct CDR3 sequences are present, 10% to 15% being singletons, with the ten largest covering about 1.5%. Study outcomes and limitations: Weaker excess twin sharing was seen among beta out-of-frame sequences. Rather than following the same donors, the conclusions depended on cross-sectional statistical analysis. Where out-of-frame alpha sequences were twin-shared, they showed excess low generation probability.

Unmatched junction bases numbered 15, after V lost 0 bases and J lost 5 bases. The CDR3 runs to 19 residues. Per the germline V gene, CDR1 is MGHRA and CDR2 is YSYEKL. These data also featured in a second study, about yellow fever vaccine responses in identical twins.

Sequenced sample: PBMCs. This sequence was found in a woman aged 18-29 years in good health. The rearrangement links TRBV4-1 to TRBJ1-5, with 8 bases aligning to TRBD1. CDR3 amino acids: CASSQDPPRVDRGDQPQHF. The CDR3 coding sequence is TGCGCCAGCAGCCAAGATCCCCCCCGGGTCGACAGGGGCGATCAGCCCCAGCATTTT.